What follows describes a single TCR beta chain. No cognate antigen has been identified for it. One base away there is no much larger clone; base qualities are not given. Sequencing took place on an Illumina HiSeq 1500. TCRdb reran the public reads through fastp at Q25 and MiXCR, keeping productive beta chains. Entries are consolidated by CDR3 protein sequence, retaining the most common genes and DNA. This sample has 600,000 to 800,000 distinct CDR3 sequences in its table, and approximately 25% of those were observed once. 6.5% to 10% of the sample is held by the ten biggest clonotypes. This sample is drawn from a study of T cell repertoires in cytomegalovirus infection (dated by TCRdb to about 2019). As for the study more broadly: The HLA type of each donor mattered for the analysis, because public TCR beta signatures pointed to carriage of CMV infection along with the matching HLA type.

What the authors observed across the whole study: Carriers of CMV infection plus the relevant HLA type were discriminated by the cumulative frequency of public TCR beta family members in the study cohort and in an independent roughly 400-donor cohort. In the ex vivo response, HLA-C-restricted CMV-specific TCR beta clonotypes were dominant, and in two of eight donors the single most frequent clonotype came from this HLA-C-restricted group.

The sequenced sample consisted of CD8+ T cells from PBMCs. This sequence originates from a human donor in good health (CMV status not recorded). Some clones in this sample may be carry-over from other donors' samples.

Read as DNA, the sequence is TGCAGCGTGGGTGACGAGAACTCCTACGAGCAGTACGTC. It specifies CSVGDENSYEQYV. The sequence is built from TRBV29-1 and TRBJ2-7; no D gene is confidently identified. Looking up the germline V gene yields CDR1 SQVTM and CDR2 ANQGSEA. The CDR3 sequence holds 13 residues, the cysteine and valine included. Just the 39-base CDR3 DNA is kept, in frame starting at base 1. V is reduced by 6 bases and J by 0 bases, leaving a spacing of 12 bases between them.